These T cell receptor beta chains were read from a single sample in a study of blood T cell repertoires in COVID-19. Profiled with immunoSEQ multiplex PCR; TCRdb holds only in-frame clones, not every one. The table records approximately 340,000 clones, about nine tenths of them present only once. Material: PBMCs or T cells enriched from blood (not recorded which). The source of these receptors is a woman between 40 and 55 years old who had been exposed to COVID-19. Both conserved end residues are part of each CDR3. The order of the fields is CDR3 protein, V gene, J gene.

CDR3aa: CSASRTGNTEAFF
v_gene: TRBV20-1
j_gene: TRBJ1-1

CDR3aa: CASTSSSGGRRGYGYTF
v_gene: TRBV27
j_gene: TRBJ1-2

CDR3aa: CASTREGQGLNTDTQYF
v_gene: TRBV19
j_gene: TRBJ2-3

CDR3aa: CASSLYRGRGMNTEAFF
v_gene: TRBV5-5
j_gene: TRBJ1-1

CDR3aa: CASSPTTGHRTNEKLFF
v_gene: TRBV7-9
j_gene: TRBJ1-4

CDR3aa: CASSQGVDRFYGYTF
v_gene: TRBV3-1/TRBV3-2
j_gene: TRBJ1-2

CDR3aa: CASSREQGNEQFF
v_gene: TRBV12-3/TRBV12-4
j_gene: TRBJ2-1

CDR3aa: CASSPEGAGNTEAFF
v_gene: TRBV4-1
j_gene: TRBJ1-1

CDR3aa: CASSRQGRSAKNIQYF
v_gene: TRBV2
j_gene: TRBJ2-4

CDR3aa: CASSGGTVSNQPQHF
v_gene: TRBV2
j_gene: TRBJ1-5

CDR3aa: CASSESTSGGPGFDETQYF
v_gene: TRBV10-2
j_gene: TRBJ2-5

CDR3aa: CASSGRGTSGSYEQYF
v_gene: TRBV6-2/TRBV6-3
j_gene: TRBJ2-7

CDR3aa: CASSRTGQGAITKNIQYF
v_gene: TRBV14
j_gene: TRBJ2-4

CDR3aa: CASSVGTSGSYEQYF
v_gene: TRBV9
j_gene: TRBJ2-7

CDR3aa: CASSPTAGVDEQFF
v_gene: TRBV9
j_gene: TRBJ2-1

CDR3aa: CASMYAGRGNTEAFF
v_gene: TRBV6-5
j_gene: TRBJ1-1

CDR3aa: CASTSGTGGNYGYTF
v_gene: TRBV25-1
j_gene: TRBJ1-2

CDR3aa: CASSDGTSGSGAYEQYF
v_gene: TRBV6-4
j_gene: TRBJ2-7

CDR3aa: CASSPQSMPYNEQFF
v_gene: TRBV7-9
j_gene: TRBJ2-1

CDR3aa: CASSQEESRGEQYF
v_gene: TRBV4-3
j_gene: TRBJ2-7

CDR3aa: CASSQGRQGRTDTQYF
v_gene: TRBV4-1
j_gene: TRBJ2-3

CDR3aa: CASSFTGHPYNEQFF
v_gene: TRBV5-1
j_gene: TRBJ2-1

CDR3aa: CGMEPAGETQYF
v_gene: TRBV30
j_gene: TRBJ2-5

CDR3aa: CASSPDILRANYGYTF
v_gene: TRBV19
j_gene: TRBJ1-2